The sample holds many counts of the clone carrying this T cell receptor (beta chain). Its antigen is unknown. The sample is drawn from a study of molecular identifiers for immune sequencing clone quantification. The wider study: In the replicates, RNA derived from roughly 20,000 or 100,000 naive CD8 cells was divided into five parts, and four were sequenced.

Sorting recovered naive CD8 T cells on a CD8+CD4-CCR7+CD45RA+ profile. The use of previously described methods and listed TCR primers produced the bulk TCR libraries. One entry per CDR3 protein, called by TCRdb with MiXCR from the PCR reads. The repertoire consists of hundreds of thousands of distinct CDR3 sequences, with about 21% occurring once and the leading ten covering roughly 0.86%. The study, taken as a whole, reports: Highly expanded clone sizes could end up underestimated if a barcode were shared by identical TCR molecules.

This CDR3 comprises 13 residues. Trimming shortened V by 1 base and J by 0 bases, and 7 bases separated the two germline ends. The germline V gene has CDR1 DFQATT and CDR2 SNEGSKA (reference sequence). The receptor was derived from a human donor in good health. Some libraries in this study had Jurkat cell RNA spiked in. The rearrangement links TRBV20-1 to TRBJ2-7, with D tentatively TRBD1 (5 bases). Sequenced input: naive CD8+ T cells from blood, with Jurkat cell RNA spiked in. This sample's subset: FACS-sorted CD8+CD4-CCR7+CD45RA+ naive T cells. The CDR3 DNA sequence: TGCAGTGCTAGAGCAGGGCACTCCTACGAGCAGTACTTC. This sequence encodes CSARAGHSYEQYF.